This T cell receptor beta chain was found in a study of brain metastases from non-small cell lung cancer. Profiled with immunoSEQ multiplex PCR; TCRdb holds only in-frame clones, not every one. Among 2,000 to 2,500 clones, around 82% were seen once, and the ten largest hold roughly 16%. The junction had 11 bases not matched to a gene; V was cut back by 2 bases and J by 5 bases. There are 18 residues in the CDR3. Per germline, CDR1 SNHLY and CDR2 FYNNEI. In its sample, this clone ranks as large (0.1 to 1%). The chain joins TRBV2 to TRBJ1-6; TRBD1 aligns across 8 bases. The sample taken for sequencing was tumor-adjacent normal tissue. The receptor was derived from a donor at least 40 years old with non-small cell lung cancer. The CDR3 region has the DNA TGTGCCAGCAGTGAAATCTTCTTGGGACAGGTTCATAATTCACCCCTCCACTTT. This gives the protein CASSEIFLGQVHNSPLHF.